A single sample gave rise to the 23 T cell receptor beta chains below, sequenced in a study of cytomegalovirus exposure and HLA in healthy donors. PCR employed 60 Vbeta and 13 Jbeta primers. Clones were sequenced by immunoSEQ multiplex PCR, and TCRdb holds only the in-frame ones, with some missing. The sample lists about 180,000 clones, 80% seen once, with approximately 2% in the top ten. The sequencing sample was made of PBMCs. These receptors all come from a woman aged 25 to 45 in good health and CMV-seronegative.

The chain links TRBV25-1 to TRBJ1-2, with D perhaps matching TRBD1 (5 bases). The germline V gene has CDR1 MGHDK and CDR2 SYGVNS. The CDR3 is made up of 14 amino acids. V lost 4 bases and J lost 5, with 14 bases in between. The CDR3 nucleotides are TGTGCCAGCAGTGGCGTCCGGGGGAGTTATGGCTACACCTTC. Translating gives CASSGVRGSYGYTF.

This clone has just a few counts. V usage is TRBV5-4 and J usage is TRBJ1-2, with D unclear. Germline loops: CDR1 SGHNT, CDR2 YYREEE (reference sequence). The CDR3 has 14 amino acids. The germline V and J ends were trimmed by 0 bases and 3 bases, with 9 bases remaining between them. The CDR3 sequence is CASSLANGDYGYTF. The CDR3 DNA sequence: TGTGCCAGCAGCTTGGCCAATGGAGACTATGGCTACACCTTC.

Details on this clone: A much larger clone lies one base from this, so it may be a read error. The CDR3 spells CASSTRTSGDNEQFF. CDR3 bases: TGTGCCAGCAGCACCCGGACTAGCGGGGACAATGAGCAGTTCTTC. The chain combines TRBV7-9 with TRBJ2-1; 12 bases align to TRBD2. The germline V gene encodes CDR1 SEHNR and CDR2 FQNEAQ (reference sequence). The CDR3 loop spans 15 amino acids. The J segment lost 5 bases and the V segment lost 5 bases, leaving 4 bases of the junction unmatched.

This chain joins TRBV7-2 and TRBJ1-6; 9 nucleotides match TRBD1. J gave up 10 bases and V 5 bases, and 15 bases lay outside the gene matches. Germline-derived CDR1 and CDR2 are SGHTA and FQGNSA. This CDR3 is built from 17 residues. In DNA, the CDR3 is TGTGCCAGCAGCCCCTCTTGGGGGGGACAGGGCCTGTCACCCCTCCACTTT. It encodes CASSPSWGGQGLSPLHF. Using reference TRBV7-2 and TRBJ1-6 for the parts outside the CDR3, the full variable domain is GAGVSQSPSNKVTEKGKDVELRCDPISGHTALYWYRQSLGQGLEFLIYFQGNSAPDKSGLPSDRFSAERTGGSVSTLTIQRTQQEDSAVYLCASSPSWGGQGLSPLHFGNGTRLTVT.

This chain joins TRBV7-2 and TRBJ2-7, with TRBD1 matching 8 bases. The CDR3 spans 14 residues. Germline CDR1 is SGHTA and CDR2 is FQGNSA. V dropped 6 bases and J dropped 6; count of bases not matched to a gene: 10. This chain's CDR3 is CASSWTGQYVEQYF. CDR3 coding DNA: TGTGCCAGCAGTTGGACAGGGCAGTATGTCGAGCAGTACTTC.

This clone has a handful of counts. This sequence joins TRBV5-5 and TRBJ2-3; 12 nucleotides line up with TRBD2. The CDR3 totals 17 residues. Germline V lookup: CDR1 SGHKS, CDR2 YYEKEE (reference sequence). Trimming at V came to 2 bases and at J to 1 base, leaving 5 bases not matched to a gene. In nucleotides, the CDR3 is TGTGCCAGCAGCTTAGGCCGACTAGCGGGGGGCACAGATACGCAGTATTTT. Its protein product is CASSLGRLAGGTDTQYF.

CDR3 protein: CATSILAGGRGYNEQFF. CDR3 nucleotide sequence: TGTGCCACCAGTATACTAGCGGGGGGGCGTGGGTACAATGAGCAGTTCTTC. The chain couples TRBV15 to TRBJ2-1, with 13 bases aligning to TRBD2. V lost 6 bases to trimming and J lost 4 bases; unmatched junction nucleotides: 9. The CDR3 consists of 17 residues. Germline-derived CDR1 and CDR2 are LNHNV and YYDKDF (reference sequence).

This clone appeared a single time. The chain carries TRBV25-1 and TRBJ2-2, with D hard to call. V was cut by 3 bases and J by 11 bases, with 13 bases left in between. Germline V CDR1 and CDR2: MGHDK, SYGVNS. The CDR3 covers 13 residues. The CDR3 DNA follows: TGTGCCAGCAGTGAGACATTTACGAGCGAGCTGTTTTTT. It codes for CASSETFTSELFF.

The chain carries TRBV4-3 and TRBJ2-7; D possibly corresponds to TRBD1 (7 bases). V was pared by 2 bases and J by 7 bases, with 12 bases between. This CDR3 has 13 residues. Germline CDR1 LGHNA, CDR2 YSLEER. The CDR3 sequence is CASSQSQGGEQYF. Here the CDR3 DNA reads TGCGCCAGCAGCCAATCGCAGGGGGGAGAGCAGTACTTC.

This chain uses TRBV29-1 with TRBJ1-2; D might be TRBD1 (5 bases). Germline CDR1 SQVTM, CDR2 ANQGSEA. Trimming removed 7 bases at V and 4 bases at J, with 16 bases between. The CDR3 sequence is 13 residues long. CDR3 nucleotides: TGCAGCGACCGGGGCGGAGGGATCTATGGCTACACCTTC. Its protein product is CSDRGGGIYGYTF.

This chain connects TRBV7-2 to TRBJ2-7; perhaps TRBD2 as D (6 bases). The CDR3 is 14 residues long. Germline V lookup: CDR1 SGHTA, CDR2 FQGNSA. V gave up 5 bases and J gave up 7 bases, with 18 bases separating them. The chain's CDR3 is CASSPLVAEGEQYF. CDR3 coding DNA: TGTGCCAGCAGCCCCCTGGTAGCGGAGGGTGAGCAGTACTTC.

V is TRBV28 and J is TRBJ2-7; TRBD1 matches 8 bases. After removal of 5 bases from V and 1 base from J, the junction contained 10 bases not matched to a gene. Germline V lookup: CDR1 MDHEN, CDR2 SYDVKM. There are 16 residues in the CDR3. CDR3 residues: CASSGAQDRVSYEQYF. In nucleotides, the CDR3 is TGTGCCAGCAGTGGGGCCCAGGACAGGGTATCCTACGAGCAGTACTTC.

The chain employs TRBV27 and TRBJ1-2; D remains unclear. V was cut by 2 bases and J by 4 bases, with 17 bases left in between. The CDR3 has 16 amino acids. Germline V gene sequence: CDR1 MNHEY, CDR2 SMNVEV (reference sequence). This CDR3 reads CASSLISGRAGYGYTF. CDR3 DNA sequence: TGTGCCAGCAGTTTAATATCGGGGAGAGCTGGCTATGGCTACACCTTC.

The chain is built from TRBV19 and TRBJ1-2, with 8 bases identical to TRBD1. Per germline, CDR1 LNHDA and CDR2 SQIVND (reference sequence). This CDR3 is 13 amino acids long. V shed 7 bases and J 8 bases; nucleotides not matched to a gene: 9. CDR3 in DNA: TGTGCCAGTAAGGACAGGGCTCATGTAGGCTACACCTTC. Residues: CASKDRAHVGYTF. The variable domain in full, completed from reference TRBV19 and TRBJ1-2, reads DGGITQSPKYLFRKEGQNVTLSCEQNLNHDAMYWYRQDPGQGLRLIYYSQIVNDFQKGDIAEGYSVSREKKESFPLTVTSAQKNPTAFYLCASKDRAHVGYTFGSGTRLTVV.

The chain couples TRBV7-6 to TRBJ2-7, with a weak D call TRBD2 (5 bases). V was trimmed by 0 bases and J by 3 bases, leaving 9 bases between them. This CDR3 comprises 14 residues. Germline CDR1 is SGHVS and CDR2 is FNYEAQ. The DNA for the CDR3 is TGTGCCAGCAGCTTAGCGGAGGTCGTCTACGAGCAGTACTTC. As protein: CASSLAEVVYEQYF.

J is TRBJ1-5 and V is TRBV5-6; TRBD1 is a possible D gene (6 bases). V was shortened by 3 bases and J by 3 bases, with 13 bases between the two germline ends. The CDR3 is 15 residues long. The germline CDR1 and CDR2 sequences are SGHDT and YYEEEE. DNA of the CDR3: TGTGCCAGCAGCTCTGAAGGGGGGGTCAATCAGCCCCAGCATTTT. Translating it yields CASSSEGGVNQPQHF.

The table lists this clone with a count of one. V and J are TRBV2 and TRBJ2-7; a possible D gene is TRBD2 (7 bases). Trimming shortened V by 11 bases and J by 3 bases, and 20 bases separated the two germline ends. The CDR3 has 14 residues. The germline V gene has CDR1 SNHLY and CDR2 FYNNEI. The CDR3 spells CAHRAGARGYEQYF. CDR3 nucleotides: TGTGCCCATCGGGCGGGGGCCCGAGGCTACGAGCAGTACTTC.

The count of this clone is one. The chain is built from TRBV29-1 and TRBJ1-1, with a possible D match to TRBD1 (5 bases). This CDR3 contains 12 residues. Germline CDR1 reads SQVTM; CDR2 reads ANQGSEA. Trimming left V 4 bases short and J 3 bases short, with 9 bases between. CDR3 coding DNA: TGCAGCGTTGGAGGGGACTACACTGAAGCTTTCTTT. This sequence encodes CSVGGDYTEAFF.

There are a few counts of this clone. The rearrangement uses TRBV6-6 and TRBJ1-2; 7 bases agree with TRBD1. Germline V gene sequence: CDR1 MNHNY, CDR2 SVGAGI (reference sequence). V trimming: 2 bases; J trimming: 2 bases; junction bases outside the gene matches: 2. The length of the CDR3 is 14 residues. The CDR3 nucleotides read TGTGCCAGCAGTTACGACAGGGTGAACTATGGCTACACCTTC. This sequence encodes CASSYDRVNYGYTF.

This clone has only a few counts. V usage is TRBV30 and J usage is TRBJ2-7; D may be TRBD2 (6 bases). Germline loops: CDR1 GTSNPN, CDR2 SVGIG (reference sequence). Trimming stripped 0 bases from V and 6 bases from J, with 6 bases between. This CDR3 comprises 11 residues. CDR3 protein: CAWSVGSEQYF. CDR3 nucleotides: TGTGCCTGGAGTGTCGGGAGCGAGCAGTACTTC.

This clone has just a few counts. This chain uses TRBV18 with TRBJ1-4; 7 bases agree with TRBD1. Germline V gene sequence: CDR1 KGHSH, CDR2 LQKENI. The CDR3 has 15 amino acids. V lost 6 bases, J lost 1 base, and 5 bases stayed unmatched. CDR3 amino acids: CASSPRQGTNEKLFF. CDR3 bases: TGTGCCAGCTCTCCAAGACAGGGAACTAATGAAAAACTGTTTTTT. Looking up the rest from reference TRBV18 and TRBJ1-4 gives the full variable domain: NAGVMQNPRHLVRRRGQEARLRCSPMKGHSHVYWYRQLPEEGLKFMVYLQKENIIDESGMPKERFSAEFPKEGPSILRIQQVVRGDSAAYFCASSPRQGTNEKLFFGSGTQLSVL.

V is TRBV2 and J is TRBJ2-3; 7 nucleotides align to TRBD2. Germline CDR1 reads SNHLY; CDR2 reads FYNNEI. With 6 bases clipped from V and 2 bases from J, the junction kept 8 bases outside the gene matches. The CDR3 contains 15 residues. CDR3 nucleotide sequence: TGTGCCAGCAGCCCTGGGACTACCTCCACAGATACGCAGTATTTT. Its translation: CASSPGTTSTDTQYF.

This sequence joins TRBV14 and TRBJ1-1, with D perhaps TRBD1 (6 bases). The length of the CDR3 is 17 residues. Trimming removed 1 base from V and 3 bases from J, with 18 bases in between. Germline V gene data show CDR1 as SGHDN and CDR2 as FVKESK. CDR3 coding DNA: TGTGCCAGCAGCCAAGGGGGCGGGGGCGCGAAGGACACTGAAGCTTTCTTT. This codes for CASSQGGGGAKDTEAFF.